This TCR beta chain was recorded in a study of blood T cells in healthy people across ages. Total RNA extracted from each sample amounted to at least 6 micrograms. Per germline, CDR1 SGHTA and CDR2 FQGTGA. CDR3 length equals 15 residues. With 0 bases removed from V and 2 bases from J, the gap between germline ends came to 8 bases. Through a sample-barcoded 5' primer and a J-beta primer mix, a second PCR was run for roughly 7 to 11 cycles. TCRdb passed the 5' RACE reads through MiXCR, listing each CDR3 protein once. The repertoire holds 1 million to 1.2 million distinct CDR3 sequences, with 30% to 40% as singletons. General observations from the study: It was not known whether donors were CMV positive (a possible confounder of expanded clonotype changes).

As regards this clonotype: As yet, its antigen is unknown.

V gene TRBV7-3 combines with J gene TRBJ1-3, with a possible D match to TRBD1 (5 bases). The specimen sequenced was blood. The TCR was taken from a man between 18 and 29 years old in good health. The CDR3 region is CASSLTGEPGNTIYF. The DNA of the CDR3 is TGTGCCAGCAGCTTAACAGGGGAGCCTGGAAACACCATATATTTT.